The 32 T cell receptor beta chains listed next were all sequenced from one sample in a study of T cells after yellow fever vaccination (dated by TCRdb to 2018 to 2020). To prepare the library, 5' RACE was applied. Sequenced on an Illumina HiSeq 2500. Clones were called with MiXCR by TCRdb after fastp trimmed the public reads at Q25, and only in-frame beta chains were retained. Rows are unified per CDR3 protein, each entry keeping the most common DNA and genes. The sample table lists hundreds of thousands of distinct CDR3 sequences, around a tenth of them with a count of one. Less than 20% of the sample is in the top ten clones. Interpreted using the paper, the treatment or condition label stands for: live attenuated yellow fever vaccine strain. The specimen was PBMCs, collected on the day of the first yellow fever vaccination. The source is a young man who received the YFV17D yellow fever vaccine.

This clonotype has only a few counts. This rearrangement joins TRBV5-1 to TRBJ2-2, with TRBD1 matching 7 bases. Germline trimming cut 4 bases from V and 1 base from J; bases unmatched to any gene: 10. The CDR3 loop spans 17 amino acids. Germline assignment: CDR1 SGHRS and CDR2 YFSETQ. CDR3 DNA: TGCGCCAGCAGCAGAGGACAGGTCCTTGTGAACACCGGGGAGCTGTTTTTT. Translation gives CASSRGQVLVNTGELFF.

The CDR3 region has the DNA TGTGCCAGCAGCTTAAGTAGTTGGGACAACCACAATTCACCCCTCCACTTT. This translates into CASSLSSWDNHNSPLHF. The chain employs TRBV7-6 and TRBJ1-6; D possibly corresponds to TRBD1 (6 bases). Trimming pared 2 bases from V and 7 bases from J, leaving 18 bases between. CDR1 is SGHVS, CDR2 FNYEAQ, per germline. The CDR3 is made up of 17 amino acids.

This clonotype has at least ten counts. The V call is TRBV4-3, the J call TRBJ2-1; D tentatively reads TRBD1 or TRBD2 (5 bases each). With 1 base removed from V and 8 bases from J, the gap between germline ends came to 27 bases. The CDR3 runs 19 residues. CDR1 is LGHNA and CDR2 is YSLEER in the germline V gene. DNA for the CDR3: TGCGCCAGCAGCCAAGTGGGGGACGGGACCTACGGTGCCCGCGATGAGCAGTTCTTC. Protein sequence: CASSQVGDGTYGARDEQFF.

This clonotype was counted a few times. The rearrangement uses TRBV9 and TRBJ2-4; D is undetermined. This CDR3 has 16 residues. Looked up from germline, CDR1 is SGDLS and CDR2 is YYNGEE. The V and J ends lost 3 bases and 3 bases respectively, with 16 bases between them. CDR3 in amino acids: CASSASPGFIKNIQYF. The CDR3 DNA follows: TGTGCCAGCAGCGCGAGCCCGGGCTTTATCAAAAACATTCAGTACTTC.

This clonotype turned up a few times. A read error may account for a junction end that differs from germline. The gene calls are TRBV10-3 and TRBJ1-1, with D unclear. This CDR3 has 11 residues. CDR1 and CDR2 (germline): ENHRY, SYGVKD. CDR3 residues: CAISESTEAFF. As DNA, the CDR3 is TGTGCCATTAGTGAGTCGACTGAAGCTTTCTTT.

J is TRBJ1-1 and V is TRBV12-3 or TRBV12-4, with unresolved D. The CDR3 runs 12 residues. V lost 8 bases and J lost 3, with 10 bases in between. This CDR3 reads CASGGRYTEAFF. In DNA form, the CDR3 reads TGTGCCAGCGGAGGACGGTACACTGAAGCTTTCTTT.

The V gene is TRBV7-3, the J gene TRBJ2-3, with D possibly TRBD1 on 6 matching bases. From germline, CDR1 is SGHTA and CDR2 FQGTGA. This CDR3 comprises 15 residues. Between the trimmed V and J ends, which lost 0 bases and 5 bases, there was a span of 12 bases. This CDR3 reads CASSLTVGAIDTQYF. CDR3 nucleotide sequence: TGTGCCAGCAGCTTAACAGTGGGGGCTATAGATACGCAGTATTTT.

The V gene is TRBV3-1, the J gene TRBJ1-4, with TRBD1 matching over 8 bases. CDR1 is LGHDT and CDR2 is YNNKEL in the germline V gene (reference sequence). The CDR3 extends over 15 amino acids. Germline trimming cut 2 bases from V and 7 bases from J; bases unmatched to any gene: 6. CDR3 loop: CASSQRQGKTEKLFF. The CDR3 nucleotides are TGTGCCAGCAGCCAACGACAGGGGAAGACTGAAAAACTGTTTTTT. Supplemented by reference TRBV3-1 and TRBJ1-4, the full variable domain reads DTAVSQTPKYLVTQMGNDKSIKCEQNLGHDTMYWYKQDSKKFLKIMFSYNNKELIINETVPNRFSPKSPDKAHLNLHINSLELGDSAVYFCASSQRQGKTEKLFFGSGTQLSVL.

The gene calls are TRBV6-5 and TRBJ2-1; 10 nucleotides agree with TRBD1. The CDR3 extends over 16 amino acids. The V and J ends lost 0 bases and 7 bases, in that order; junction bases with no gene match: 6. Germline loops: CDR1 MNHEY, CDR2 SVGAGI. This CDR3 reads CASSYSETGGRNEQFF. The DNA for the CDR3 is TGTGCCAGCAGTTACTCAGAGACAGGGGGCCGGAATGAGCAGTTCTTC.

The table lists this clonotype with a few counts. The gene calls are TRBV12-3 or TRBV12-4 and TRBJ1-5; the match to TRBD1 covers 11 bases. The V gene end was trimmed by 7 bases and the J gene end by 7 bases; junction bases not matched to a gene: 9. The CDR3 is made up of 15 amino acids. CDR3 DNA: TGTGCCAGCATGGTAGGACAGGGGGCAGGGCAGCCCCAGCATTTT. The encoded protein is CASMVGQGAGQPQHF.

There are many counts of this clonotype. The rearrangement joins TRBV3-1 to TRBJ1-2, with a tentative D call TRBD1 (5 bases). The CDR3 spans 13 residues. V shed 3 bases and J shed 3 bases, with 8 bases lying between them. Germline assignment: CDR1 LGHDT and CDR2 YNNKEL (reference sequence). This CDR3 reads CASSQGPYYGYTF. DNA for the CDR3: TGTGCCAGCAGCCAGGGACCCTACTATGGCTACACCTTC.

The rearrangement joins TRBV6-2 or TRBV6-3 to TRBJ1-1; 9 bases are shared with TRBD1. The junction had 4 bases not matched to a gene; V was cut back by 2 bases and J by 3 bases. The CDR3 length is 15 residues. Looked up from germline, CDR1 is MNHEY and CDR2 is SVGEGT. The CDR3 DNA is TGTGCCAGCAGTTACGACCGGACAGGGGACACTGAAGCTTTCTTT. It yields the protein CASSYDRTGDTEAFF.

This sequence joins TRBV7-9 and TRBJ2-7; 7 bases are shared with TRBD2. V lost 5 bases and J lost 6; bases outside the gene matches: 13. The CDR3 extends over 15 amino acids. Germline V gene lookup returns CDR1 SEHNR and CDR2 FQNEAQ (reference sequence). The CDR3 DNA follows: TGTGCCAGCAGCCCTCACTCGGGGGAGGGTGGCGAGCAGTACGTC. Translated, it gives CASSPHSGEGGEQYV.

This clonotype has a handful of counts. The chain combines TRBV7-6 with TRBJ2-7, with D tentatively TRBD1 (6 bases). The CDR3 is made up of 14 amino acids. The germline V and J ends were trimmed by 1 base and 3 bases, with 10 bases remaining between them. CDR1 and CDR2 (germline): SGHVS, FNYEAQ. The CDR3 DNA is TGTGCCAGCAGCTTAGGAACAGGGATCTACGAGCAGTACGTC. This codes for CASSLGTGIYEQYV.

This clonotype was observed a handful of times. V and J are TRBV5-6 and TRBJ1-5; 7 bases agree with TRBD1. Germline loops: CDR1 SGHDT, CDR2 YYEEEE. The CDR3 spans 16 residues. The V and J ends lost 2 bases and 3 bases, in that order; junction bases with no gene match: 8. The CDR3 sequence is CASSFLLDRTNQPQHF. In DNA form, the CDR3 reads TGTGCCAGCAGCTTCCTACTGGACAGGACCAATCAGCCCCAGCATTTT.

This clonotype was recorded a few times. J is TRBJ1-6 and V is TRBV6-1; tentative D call: TRBD1 (6 bases). This CDR3 is built from 14 residues. V shed 6 bases and J shed 10 bases, with 16 bases lying between them. In germline, CDR1 is MNHNS, CDR2 SASEGT. CDR3: CASRRPGEGSPLHF. CDR3 in DNA: TGTGCCAGCAGACGTCCAGGGGAAGGGTCACCCCTCCACTTT.

This clonotype was counted ten times or more. The chain uses TRBV5-1 and TRBJ2-1; 8 bases map to TRBD1. The CDR3 runs to 13 residues. Germline V gene sequence: CDR1 SGHRS, CDR2 YFSETQ. V lost 4 bases, J lost 10 bases, and 7 bases stayed unmatched. CDR3 in DNA: TGCGCCAGCAGCCCGGACAGGGTTCGGGAGCAGTTCTTC. Translation gives CASSPDRVREQFF.

The V call is TRBV7-6, the J call TRBJ2-2; possible D gene TRBD1, 5 bases. The V end was cut by 3 bases, the J end by 5 bases, with 13 bases between. The CDR3 extends over 15 amino acids. Germline V gene data show CDR1 as SGHVS and CDR2 as FNYEAQ. The DNA for the CDR3 is TGTGCCAGCAGCTTGGGCAGGGTCGGGACCGGGGAGCTGTTTTTT. It is translated as CASSLGRVGTGELFF. Looking up the rest from reference TRBV7-6 and TRBJ2-2 gives the full variable domain: GAGVSQSPRYKVTKRGQDVALRCDPISGHVSLYWYRQALGQGPEFLTYFNYEAQQDKSGLPNDRFSAERPEGSISTLTIQRTEQRDSAMYRCASSLGRVGTGELFFGEGSRLTVL.

In this sample, this clonotype turned up a few times. J is TRBJ2-5 and V is TRBV9, with 13 nucleotides matching TRBD2. The CDR3 sequence is 18 residues long. Unmatched junction bases numbered 10, after V lost 0 bases and J lost 5 bases. Germline loops: CDR1 SGDLS, CDR2 YYNGEE. CDR3 bases: TGTGCCAGCAGCGTAGGGACTAGCGGGGGCCCCAAGGGGGAGACCCAGTACTTC. Translating gives CASSVGTSGGPKGETQYF.

The chain employs TRBV5-1 and TRBJ2-1; TRBD1 might be the D (5 bases). Germline assignment: CDR1 SGHRS and CDR2 YFSETQ. V was shortened by 5 bases and J by 4 bases, with 10 bases between the two germline ends. The CDR3 has 13 residues. The CDR3 DNA follows: TGCGCCAGCAGGGACATAACTTACAATGAGCAGTTCTTC. Encoded protein: CASRDITYNEQFF.

This clonotype has just a few counts. The rearrangement links TRBV12-3 or TRBV12-4 to TRBJ1-1, with 7 bases aligning to TRBD1. The ends lost 5 bases at V and 3 bases at J; junction bases unmatched: 6. The CDR3 is made up of 14 amino acids. The chain's CDR3 is CASSTAQGDTEAFF. The CDR3 bases are TGTGCCAGCAGTACAGCCCAGGGGGACACTGAAGCTTTCTTT.

In this sample, this clonotype turned up a few times. V is TRBV5-1 and J is TRBJ1-2; D might be TRBD1 (5 bases). This CDR3 has 16 residues. Trimming took 2 bases from V and 4 from J, leaving 18 bases between them. Germline V gene data show CDR1 as SGHRS and CDR2 as YFSETQ. The CDR3 sequence: CASSFNTGTVVYGYTF. CDR3 DNA: TGCGCCAGCAGCTTCAACACCGGGACCGTAGTCTATGGCTACACCTTC.

This chain joins TRBV5-6 and TRBJ2-6; no reliable D call. There are 16 residues in the CDR3. Trimming pared 1 base from V and 1 base from J, leaving 9 bases between. Per the germline V gene, CDR1 is SGHDT and CDR2 is YYEEEE. This CDR3 is CASSLLANSGANVLTF. The CDR3, as DNA: TGTGCCAGCAGCTTGTTGGCCAATTCTGGGGCCAACGTCCTGACTTTC.

This clonotype was counted only a few times. This chain joins TRBV6-5 and TRBJ2-6, with a weak D call TRBD1 (5 bases). CDR3 length equals 16 residues. Trimming stripped 3 bases from V and 2 bases from J, with 11 bases between. Germline values: CDR1 MNHEY, CDR2 SVGAGI. The CDR3 protein is CASSYPQGTGANVLTF. CDR3 bases: TGTGCCAGCAGTTATCCCCAGGGAACTGGGGCCAACGTCCTGACTTTC.

A few counts support this clonotype. This chain links TRBV29-1 with TRBJ2-4; D remains ambiguous. Trimming removed 5 bases from V and 0 bases from J, with 8 bases in between. This CDR3 has 13 residues. Germline CDR1 SQVTM, CDR2 ANQGSEA. The CDR3 DNA reads TGCAGCGTTATTGAAGAAGCCAAAAACATTCAGTACTTC. It encodes CSVIEEAKNIQYF.

Relative to its sample, this clonotype is medium-sized. This chain connects TRBV5-1 to TRBJ2-5, with 7 positions matching TRBD1. The CDR3 has 13 amino acids. Per germline, CDR1 SGHRS and CDR2 YFSETQ. The ends lost 4 bases at V and 2 bases at J; junction bases unmatched: 2. The CDR3 DNA follows: TGCGCCAGCAGCGGGACAGCGCAAGAGACCCAGTACTTC. Translated: CASSGTAQETQYF.

Only a few counts were recorded for this clonotype. CDR3: CASSTHDSDRGSYEQYF. For the CDR3, the DNA is TGTGCCAGTAGTACCCACGACAGCGACAGGGGCTCCTACGAGCAGTACTTC. The rearrangement joins TRBV19 to TRBJ2-7; 8 bases map to TRBD1. V shed 4 bases and J 0 bases; nucleotides not matched to a gene: 11. This CDR3 spans 17 amino acids. CDR1 LNHDA and CDR2 SQIVND come from the germline V gene (reference sequence). The variable domain in full, with the rest retrieved from reference TRBV19 and TRBJ2-7, is DGGITQSPKYLFRKEGQNVTLSCEQNLNHDAMYWYRQDPGQGLRLIYYSQIVNDFQKGDIAEGYSVSREKKESFPLTVTSAQKNPTAFYLCASSTHDSDRGSYEQYFGPGTRLTVT.

Only a few counts were recorded for this clonotype. The rearrangement links TRBV20-1 to TRBJ2-2; tentatively, D is TRBD1 (5 bases). V lost 6 bases, J lost 5 bases, and 13 bases lay in between. Germline CDR1 and CDR2: DFQATT and SNEGSKA (reference sequence). The CDR3 extends over 13 amino acids. The CDR3 here is CSAGPPGTGELFF. CDR3 sequence (DNA): TGCAGTGCCGGTCCCCCAGGGACCGGGGAGCTGTTTTTT.

This clonotype has only a few counts. V usage is TRBV3-1 and J usage is TRBJ2-7; D might be TRBD2 (7 bases). V dropped 0 bases and J dropped 0 bases, with 15 bases sitting between them. This CDR3 has 17 residues. Germline CDR1 and CDR2: LGHDT and YNNKEL (reference sequence). In DNA form, the CDR3 reads TGTGCCAGCAGCCAAGATAGGGAGGGGGGCTTCTCCTACGAGCAGTACTTC. Translated: CASSQDREGGFSYEQYF.

V is TRBV7-8 and J is TRBJ2-3; 15 nucleotides align to TRBD2. The V gene end was trimmed by 4 bases and the J gene end by 2 bases; junction bases not matched to a gene: 7. Germline loops: CDR1 SGHVS, CDR2 FQNEAQ. The CDR3 sequence is 18 residues long. The CDR3 loop reads CASSSGLAGGPATDTQYF. DNA for the CDR3: TGTGCCAGCAGCTCCGGACTAGCGGGGGGGCCTGCCACAGATACGCAGTATTTT. The whole variable domain, remainder taken from reference TRBV7-8 and TRBJ2-3, is GAGVSQSPRYKVAKRGQDVALRCDPISGHVSLFWYQQALGQGPEFLTYFQNEAQLDKSGLPSDRFFAERPEGSVSTLKIQRTQQEDSAVYLCASSSGLAGGPATDTQYFGPGTRLTVL.

This clonotype was seen a few times. The chain joins TRBV30 to TRBJ1-3, with D possibly matching TRBD1 (5 bases). The CDR3 has 14 amino acids. The germline V gene encodes CDR1 GTSNPN and CDR2 SVGIG (reference sequence). With 3 bases removed from V and 0 bases from J, the gap between germline ends came to 9 bases. DNA for the CDR3: TGTGCCTGGAGCGGGACTAGCTCTGGAAACACCATATATTTT. Residues: CAWSGTSSGNTIYF. Supplemented by reference TRBV30 and TRBJ1-3, the full variable domain reads SQTIHQWPATLVQPVGSPLSLECTVEGTSNPNLYWYRQAAGRGLQLLFYSVGIGQISSEVPQNLSASRPQDRQFILSSKKLLLSDSGFYLCAWSGTSSGNTIYFGEGSWLTVV.

V and J are TRBV6-2 or TRBV6-3 and TRBJ2-7, with D possibly called TRBD1 or TRBD2 (5 bases each). Trimming shortened V by 10 bases and J by 0 bases, and 16 bases separated the two germline ends. CDR3 size: 14 residues. Germline V gene data show CDR1 as MNHEY and CDR2 as SVGEGT. The CDR3 here is CATLDGALSYEQYV. The CDR3 coding sequence is TGTGCCACCTTGGACGGGGCTCTCTCCTACGAGCAGTACGTC.